One T cell receptor beta chain is described in this entry. The data are from a study of cytotoxic CD8 clonotypes in ibrutinib-treated CLL. Overall study: Partial responders around 24, complete 2; some twelve progressed and some 15 stayed in remission by median 68 months. When averaged across all of the samples, the counts came to a few hundred thousand productive templates and about 89,000 productive rearrangements.

The repertoire was sequenced with immunoSEQ multiplex PCR; TCRdb's copy has only in-frame clones and lacks some. This table holds about 74,000 clones, 70% to 90% found once. Trimming cost V 2 bases and J 4 bases; bases outside gene matches: 4. Per germline, CDR1 MNHEY and CDR2 SVGAGI. CDR3 size: 15 residues. This material consisted of PBMCs, taken at disease progression, from a patient treated with ibrutinib. J is TRBJ1-3 and V is TRBV6-5, with 8 positions matching TRBD1. The sequence was collected from a human donor with chronic lymphocytic leukemia. Here the CDR3 reads CASSYRTGNGNTIYF. DNA for the CDR3: TGTGCCAGCAGTTACCGGACAGGGAACGGAAACACCATATATTTT.